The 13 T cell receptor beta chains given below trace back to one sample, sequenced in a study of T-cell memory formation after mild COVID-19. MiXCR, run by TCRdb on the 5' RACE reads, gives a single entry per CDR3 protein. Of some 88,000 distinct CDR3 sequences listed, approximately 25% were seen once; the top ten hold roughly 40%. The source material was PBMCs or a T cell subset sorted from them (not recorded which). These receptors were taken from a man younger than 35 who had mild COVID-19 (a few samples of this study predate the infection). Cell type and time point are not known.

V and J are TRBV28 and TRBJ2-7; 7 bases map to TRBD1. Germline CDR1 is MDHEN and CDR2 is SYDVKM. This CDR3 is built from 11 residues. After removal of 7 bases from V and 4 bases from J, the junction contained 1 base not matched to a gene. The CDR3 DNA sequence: TGTGCCAGCAAACAGGGGTACGAGCAGTACTTC. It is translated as CASKQGYEQYF.

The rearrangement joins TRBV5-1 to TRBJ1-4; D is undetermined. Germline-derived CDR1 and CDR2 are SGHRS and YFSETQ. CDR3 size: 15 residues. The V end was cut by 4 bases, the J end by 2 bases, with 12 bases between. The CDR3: CASSPQGRTNEKLFF. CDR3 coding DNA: TGCGCCAGCAGCCCGCAAGGGAGGACTAATGAAAAACTGTTTTTT.

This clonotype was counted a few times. The CDR3 loop is CASSQHPRAFTDTQYF. CDR3 nucleotide sequence: TGTGCCAGCAGCCAGCACCCCCGGGCCTTCACAGATACGCAGTATTTT. The chain combines TRBV4-2 with TRBJ2-3; D uncertain. Germline CDR1 reads LGHNA; CDR2 reads YNFKEQ. There are 16 residues in the CDR3. V was shortened by 3 bases and J by 2 bases, with 15 bases between the two germline ends.

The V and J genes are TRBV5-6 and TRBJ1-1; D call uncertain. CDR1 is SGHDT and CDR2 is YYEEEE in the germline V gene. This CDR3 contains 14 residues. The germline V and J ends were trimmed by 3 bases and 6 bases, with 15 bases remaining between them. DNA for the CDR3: TGTGCCAGCAGCTCTACCGGGGAGGTCGCTGAAGCTTTCTTT. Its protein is CASSSTGEVAEAFF.

The CDR3 loop reads CASRRWGENTEAFF. The CDR3 region has the DNA TGTGCCAGCAGGAGGTGGGGAGAGAACACTGAAGCTTTCTTT. The chain is built from TRBV7-9 and TRBJ1-1; D gene unclear. V lost 6 bases and J 1 base, leaving 12 bases between the germline ends. This CDR3 contains 14 residues. Germline lookup yields CDR1 SEHNR and CDR2 FQNEAQ (reference sequence).

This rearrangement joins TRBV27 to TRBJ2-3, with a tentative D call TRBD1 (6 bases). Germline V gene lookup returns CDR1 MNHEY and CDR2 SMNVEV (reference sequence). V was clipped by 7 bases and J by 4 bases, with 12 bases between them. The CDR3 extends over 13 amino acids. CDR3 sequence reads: CASTTGRADTQYF. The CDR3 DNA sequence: TGTGCCAGCACCACAGGGAGAGCAGATACGCAGTATTTT.

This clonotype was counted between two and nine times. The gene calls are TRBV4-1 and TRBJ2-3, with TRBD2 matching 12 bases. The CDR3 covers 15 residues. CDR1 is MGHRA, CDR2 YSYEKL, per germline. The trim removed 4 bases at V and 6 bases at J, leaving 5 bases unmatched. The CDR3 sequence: CASSPLAGGSDTQYF. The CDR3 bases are TGCGCCAGCAGCCCACTAGCGGGGGGTTCTGATACGCAGTATTTT.

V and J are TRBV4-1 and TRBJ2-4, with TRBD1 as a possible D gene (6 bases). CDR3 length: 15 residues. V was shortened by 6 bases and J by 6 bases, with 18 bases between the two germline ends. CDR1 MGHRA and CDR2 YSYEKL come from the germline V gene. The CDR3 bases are TGCGCCAGCAGAGACATAACAGGGCTCGGAAACATTCAGTACTTC. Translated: CASRDITGLGNIQYF.

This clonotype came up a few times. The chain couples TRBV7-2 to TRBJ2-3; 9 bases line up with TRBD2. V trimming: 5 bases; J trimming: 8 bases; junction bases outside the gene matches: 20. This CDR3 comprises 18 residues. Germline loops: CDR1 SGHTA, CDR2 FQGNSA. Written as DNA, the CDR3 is TGTGCCAGCAGCGTACGCGAGATAGCGGGGGCCACCCCCGGTACGCAGTATTTT. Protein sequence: CASSVREIAGATPGTQYF.

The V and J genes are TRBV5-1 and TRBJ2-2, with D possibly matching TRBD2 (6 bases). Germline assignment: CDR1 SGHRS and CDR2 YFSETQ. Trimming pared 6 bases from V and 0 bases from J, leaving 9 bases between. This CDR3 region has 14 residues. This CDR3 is CASKGGTNTGELFF. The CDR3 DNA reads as TGCGCCAGCAAGGGAGGTACGAACACCGGGGAGCTGTTTTTT.

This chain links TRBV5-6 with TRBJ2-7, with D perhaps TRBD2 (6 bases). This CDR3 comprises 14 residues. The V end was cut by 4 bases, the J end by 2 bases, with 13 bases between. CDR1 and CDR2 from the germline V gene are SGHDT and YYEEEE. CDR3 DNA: TGTGCCAGCAGCCCGGGACTGGGGGCCTACGAGCAGTACTTC. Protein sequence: CASSPGLGAYEQYF.

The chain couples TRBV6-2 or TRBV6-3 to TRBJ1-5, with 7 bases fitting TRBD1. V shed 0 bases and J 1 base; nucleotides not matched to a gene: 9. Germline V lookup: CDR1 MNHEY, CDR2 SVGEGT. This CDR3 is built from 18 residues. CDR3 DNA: TGTGCCAGCAGTTACTCGTCGGGGCAGGGGGAAAGCAATCAGCCCCAGCATTTT. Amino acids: CASSYSSGQGESNQPQHF.

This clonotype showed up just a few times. The chain's CDR3 is CASSLAGDFPTLGQSNTEAFF. CDR3 in DNA: TGCGCCAGCAGCTTGGCCGGAGACTTCCCGACACTGGGACAGAGCAACACTGAAGCTTTCTTT. The J gene is TRBJ1-1, the V gene TRBV5-1; TRBD1 matches 7 bases. Trimming cost V 0 bases and J 2 bases; bases outside gene matches: 22. The CDR3 spans 21 residues. Germline V gene data show CDR1 as SGHRS and CDR2 as YFSETQ. The full variable domain, with the rest looked up from reference TRBV5-1 and TRBJ1-1, is KAGVTQTPRYLIKTRGQQVTLSCSPISGHRSVSWYQQTPGQGLQFLFEYFSETQRNKGNFPGRFSGRQFSNSRSEMNVSTLELGDSALYLCASSLAGDFPTLGQSNTEAFFGQGTRLTVV.